Listed below are T cell receptor beta chains from one sample, sequenced in a study of beta chain features in type 1 diabetes. Measured with immunoSEQ multiplex PCR; TCRdb has only the in-frame clones, and not every one. The table has some 200,000 clones, approximately 11% seen once. Specimen: central memory CD4+ T cells from blood. These receptors came from a man aged 18 to 29 in good health. Each CDR3 is given with its conserved first and last residue. D genes are given only for firm matches. Clone size is stated in some rows and not others, as once, few, many or a class when expanded.

D	length	J	size	V	CDR3	DNA
.	15	TRBJ2-4	few	TRBV2	CASSDGRGGKNIQYF	TGTGCCAGCAGTGATGGCAGGGGAGGCAAAAACATTCAGTACTTC
.	15	TRBJ2-7	few	TRBV5-6	CASSFLGEYSYEQYF	TGTGCCAGCAGCTTTTTAGGGGAGTACTCCTACGAGCAGTACTTC
.	14	TRBJ2-3	.	TRBV27	CASSRSSWLDTQYF	TGTGCCAGCAGCCGAAGCTCCTGGTTGGATACGCAGTATTTT
.	13	TRBJ2-3	.	TRBV29-1	CSVVRTSTDTQYF	TGCAGCGTTGTCAGAACCAGCACAGATACGCAGTATTTT
.	14	TRBJ2-7	many	TRBV6-6	CASTPRLLSYEQYF	TGTGCCAGCACCCCCAGGTTGCTCTCCTACGAGCAGTACTTC
TRBD1	15	TRBJ1-1	few	TRBV6-5	CASSYLGQANTEAFF	TGTGCCAGCAGTTACCTGGGACAGGCGAACACTGAAGCTTTCTTT
.	14	TRBJ2-3	few	TRBV7-2	CASSVGLRTDTQYF	TGTGCCAGCAGCGTCGGACTTCGCACAGATACGCAGTATTTT
.	14	TRBJ1-1	.	TRBV7-6	CASSPGPSNTEAFF	TGTGCCAGCAGCCCGGGACCGTCAAACACTGAAGCTTTCTTT
.	12	TRBJ1-1	few	TRBV15	CATSREGGEPFF	TGTGCCACCAGCAGAGAAGGAGGGGAACCTTTCTTT
TRBD2	13	TRBJ2-7	.	TRBV19	CASRSGTNYEQYF	TGTGCCAGTAGATCCGGGACTAACTACGAGCAGTACTTC
TRBD1	13	TRBJ1-3	many	TRBV15	CATSSGGGNTIYF	TGTGCCACCAGCTCAGGGGGAGGGAACACCATATATTTT
TRBD1	14	TRBJ2-2	many	TRBV29-1	CSVRTGKRDGELFF	TGCAGCGTTCGGACAGGGAAGCGAGACGGGGAGCTGTTTTTT
TRBD2	14	TRBJ2-5	.	TRBV5-1	CASSQKREQETQYF	TGCGCCAGCAGCCAAAAGCGGGAGCAAGAGACCCAGTACTTC
.	14	TRBJ1-2	.	TRBV27	CASSPPGLRYGYTF	TGTGCCAGCAGCCCCCCGGGACTTCGCTATGGCTACACCTTC
.	13	TRBJ2-2	.	TRBV6-5	CASSLKGYGELFF	TGTGCCAGCAGTCTTAAGGGGTACGGGGAGCTGTTTTTT
.	17	TRBJ2-5	few	TRBV27	CASSLKPDWLATGHQYF	TGTGCCAGCAGTTTAAAACCTGACTGGCTTGCGACGGGACACCAGTACTTC
TRBD1	15	TRBJ1-1	.	TRBV4-1	CASSQTGTVYTEAFF	TGCGCCAGCAGCCAAACAGGGACAGTATACACTGAAGCTTTCTTT
.	13	TRBJ2-3	.	TRBV6-5	CASSGPNTDTQYF	TGTGCCAGCAGCGGGCCTAACACAGATACGCAGTATTTT
TRBD2	15	TRBJ2-3	.	TRBV7-9	CASSLALAGTVTQYF	TGTGCCAGCAGCTTAGCCCTAGCGGGGACCGTCACGCAGTATTTT
TRBD2	16	TRBJ2-7	.	TRBV27	CASSPSLAGGYYEQYF	TGTGCCAGCAGTCCTTCACTAGCGGGAGGTTACTACGAGCAGTACTTC
.	13	TRBJ2-4	few	TRBV6-1	CASREGAKNIQYF	TGTGCCAGCAGGGAGGGGGCCAAAAACATTCAGTACTTC
.	13	TRBJ2-5	few	TRBV18	CASSPIAQETQYF	TGTGCCAGCTCACCAATAGCGCAAGAGACCCAGTACTTC
TRBD1	14	TRBJ2-1	few	TRBV30	CAWEGDSYYNEQFF	TGTGCCTGGGAAGGGGACAGTTACTACAATGAGCAGTTCTTC
.	15	TRBJ2-6	few	TRBV18	CASSPQGSGANVLTF	TGTGCCAGCTCACCGCAGGGCTCTGGGGCCAACGTCCTGACTTTC
TRBD2	16	TRBJ2-1	few	TRBV10-1	CASSDVREVSYNEQFF	TGCGCCAGCAGCGACGTCCGGGAGGTTAGCTACAATGAGCAGTTCTTC
.	13	TRBJ2-1	few	TRBV19	CASSSSTLSGKFF	TGTGCCAGTAGTTCCTCTACTCTATCTGGGAAGTTCTTC
TRBD1	15	TRBJ2-5	.	TRBV18	CASSPPGQGTETQYF	TGTGCCAGCTCACCACCGGGACAGGGGACCGAGACCCAGTACTTC
TRBD1	14	TRBJ1-4	few	TRBV7-8	CASSFTGVREKLFF	TGTGCCAGCAGCTTTACAGGGGTGAGGGAAAAACTGTTTTTT
.	15	TRBJ2-7	.	TRBV5-1	CASSLEAGPSYEQYF	TGCGCCAGCAGCTTGGAAGCAGGGCCCTCCTACGAGCAGTACTTC
.	14	TRBJ2-7	few	TRBV4-2	CASSRDRDTYEQYF	TGTGCCAGCAGCCGAGACCGGGACACCTACGAGCAGTACTTC
.	15	TRBJ2-5	.	TRBV7-2	CASSRWEVEGETQYF	TGTGCCAGCAGCCGCTGGGAGGTTGAGGGGGAGACCCAGTACTTC
TRBD1	16	TRBJ1-5	few	TRBV7-2	CASSGGTAALNQPQHF	TGTGCCAGCAGCGGTGGGACAGCGGCCCTCAATCAGCCCCAGCATTTT
TRBD1	13	TRBJ2-7	many	TRBV29-1	CSVAGTGGIEQYF	TGCAGCGTCGCCGGGACAGGGGGTATCGAGCAGTACTTC
.	13	TRBJ2-1	many	TRBV15	CATSRGAWNEQFF	TGTGCCACCAGCCGGGGGGCGTGGAATGAGCAGTTCTTC
.	15	TRBJ1-1	few	TRBV7-2	CASSPPFGSAAEAFF	TGTGCCAGCAGCCCACCCTTCGGATCCGCCGCTGAAGCTTTCTTT
.	13	TRBJ1-5	few	TRBV28	CASYSRGSQPQHF	TGTGCCAGCTATTCCCGGGGGTCGCAGCCCCAGCATTTT